The T cell receptor (beta chain) under discussion was sequenced for a study of cytomegalovirus exposure and HLA in healthy donors. Across the study: From HLA-typed donors, an early data release held about 85 million unique TCRs.

Germline V gives CDR1 SGHRS, CDR2 YFSETQ. This CDR3 spans 16 amino acids. V lost 4 bases, J lost 6 bases, and 16 bases stayed unmatched. 13 Jbeta primers and 60 Vbeta primers were used for the PCR. TCRdb's table, derived via immunoSEQ multiplex PCR, lists solely in-frame clones and lacks some. The sample consists of over 110,000 clones, 82% of them appearing once. The TCR sequence derives from a male donor in good health and CMV-seronegative. This chain connects TRBV5-1 to TRBJ2-7, with 7 bases lining up with TRBD2. The sample comprised PBMCs. The CDR3 nucleotides read TGCGCCAGCAGCCACTTCGATGGCGGCGGGGGATGCGAGCAGTACTTC. This encodes CASSHFDGGGGCEQYF.